This entry features one TCR beta chain sequence. Its antigen remains unknown. V lost 4 bases, J lost 4 bases, and 5 bases stayed unmatched. Germline lookup yields CDR1 SGHDT and CDR2 YYEEEE. CDR3 length equals 14 residues. This sample stems from a study of shared clonotypes between healthy human individuals. On the study more broadly: Each donor's CD8 memory used one plate, CD8 naive two, each CD4 subset three.

Study outcomes and limitations: The study found lower generation probabilities in non-shared clonotypes than in those shared by all four donors. Larger estimated richness was generally recorded for naive subsets relative to memory subsets.

Deep-level settings were used for running the assay. Profiled with immunoSEQ multiplex PCR; TCRdb holds only in-frame clones, not every one. Of over 2 million clones listed, roughly 94% were seen once; the top ten hold 0.1% to 0.15%. The specimen sequenced was naive CD4+ T cells sorted from blood. The subset was: CD45RA+ positively selected. This sequence was found in a man between 18 and 29 years old in good health. This chain uses TRBV5-6 with TRBJ2-3; 8 bases line up with TRBD2. The DNA for the CDR3 is TGTGCCAGCAGCCCCGGGAGGGCCGCAGATACGCAGTATTTT. It yields the protein CASSPGRAADTQYF.